This entry is about one TCR beta chain. Other DNA sequences in this specimen translate into the identical CDR3. This CDR3 region has 12 residues. Germline CDR1 GTSNPN, CDR2 SVGIG (reference sequence). Trimming shortened V by 0 bases and J by 6 bases, and 7 bases separated the two germline ends. The data are from a study of cytomegalovirus exposure and HLA in healthy donors. 60 Vbeta and 13 Jbeta primers were used in PCR. Here immunoSEQ multiplex PCR was the method, and the copy in TCRdb shows in-frame clones only, minus some. The data show 80,000 or so clones, about 84% seen once. Sequencing input: PBMCs. The chain has TRBV30 and TRBJ2-3; D gene uncertain. The receptor was isolated from a man aged 40-55 years in good health and CMV-seronegative. The CDR3 DNA reads as TGTGCCTGGAGTGTGTCTAGGGATACGCAGTATTTT. It is translated as CAWSVSRDTQYF.